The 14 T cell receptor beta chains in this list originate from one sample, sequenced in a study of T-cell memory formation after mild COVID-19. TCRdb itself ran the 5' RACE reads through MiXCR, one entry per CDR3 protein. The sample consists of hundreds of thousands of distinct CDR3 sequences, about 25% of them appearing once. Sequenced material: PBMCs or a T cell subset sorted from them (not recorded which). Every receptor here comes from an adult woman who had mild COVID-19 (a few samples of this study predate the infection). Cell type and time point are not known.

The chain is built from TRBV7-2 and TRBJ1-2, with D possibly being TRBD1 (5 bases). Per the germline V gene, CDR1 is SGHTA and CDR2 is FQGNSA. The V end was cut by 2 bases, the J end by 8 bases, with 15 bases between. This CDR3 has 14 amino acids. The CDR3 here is CASSLSGPGGGYTF. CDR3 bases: TGTGCCAGCAGCTTAAGCGGACCCGGGGGAGGCTACACCTTC.

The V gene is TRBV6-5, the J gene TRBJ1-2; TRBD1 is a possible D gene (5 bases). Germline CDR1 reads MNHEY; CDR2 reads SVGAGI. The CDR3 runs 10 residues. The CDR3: CAIGDYGYTF. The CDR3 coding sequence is TGTGCTATAGGGGACTATGGCTACACCTTC.

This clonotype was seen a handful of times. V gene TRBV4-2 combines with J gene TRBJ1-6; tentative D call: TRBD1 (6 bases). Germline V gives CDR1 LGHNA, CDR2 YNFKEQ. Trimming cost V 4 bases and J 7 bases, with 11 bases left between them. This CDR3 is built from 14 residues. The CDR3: CASSLQGTNSPLHF. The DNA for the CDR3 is TGTGCCAGCAGCCTCCAGGGGACCAATTCACCCCTCCACTTT.

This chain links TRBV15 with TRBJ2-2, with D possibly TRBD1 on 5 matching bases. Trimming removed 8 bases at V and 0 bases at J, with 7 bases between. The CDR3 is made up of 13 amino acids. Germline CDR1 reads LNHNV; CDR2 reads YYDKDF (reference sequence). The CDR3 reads CATGAANTGELFF. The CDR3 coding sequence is TGTGCCACCGGGGCCGCGAACACCGGGGAGCTGTTTTTT.

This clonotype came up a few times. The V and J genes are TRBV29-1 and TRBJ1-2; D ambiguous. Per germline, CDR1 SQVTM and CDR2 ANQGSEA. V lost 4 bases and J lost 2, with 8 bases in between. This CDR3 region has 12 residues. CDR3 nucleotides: TGCAGCGTTGGTTGGGGAAACTATGGCTACACCTTC. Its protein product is CSVGWGNYGYTF.

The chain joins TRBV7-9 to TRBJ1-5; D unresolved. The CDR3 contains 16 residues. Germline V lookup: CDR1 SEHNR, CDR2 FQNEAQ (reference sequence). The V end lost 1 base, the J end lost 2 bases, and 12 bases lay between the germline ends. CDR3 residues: CASSLDRGVGNQPQHF. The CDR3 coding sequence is TGTGCCAGCAGCTTAGATCGCGGGGTCGGCAATCAGCCCCAGCATTTT.

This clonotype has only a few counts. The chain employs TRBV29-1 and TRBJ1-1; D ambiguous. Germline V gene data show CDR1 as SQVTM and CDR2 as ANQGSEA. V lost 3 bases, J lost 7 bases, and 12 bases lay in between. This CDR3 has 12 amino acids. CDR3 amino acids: CSVDYATDEAFF. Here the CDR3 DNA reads TGCAGCGTTGATTACGCGACGGATGAAGCTTTCTTT. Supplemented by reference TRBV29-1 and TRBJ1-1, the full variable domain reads SAVISQKPSRDICQRGTSLTIQCQVDSQVTMMFWYRQQPGQSLTLIATANQGSEATYESGFVIDKFPISRPNLTFSTLTVSNMSPEDSSIYLCSVDYATDEAFFGQGTRLTVV.

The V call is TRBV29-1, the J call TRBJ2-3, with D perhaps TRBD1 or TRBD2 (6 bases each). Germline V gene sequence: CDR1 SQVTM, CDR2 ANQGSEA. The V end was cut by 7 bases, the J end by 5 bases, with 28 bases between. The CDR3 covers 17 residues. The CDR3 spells CSAEVGRGGPSRDTQYF. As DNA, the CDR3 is TGCAGCGCCGAGGTGGGGCGTGGGGGGCCATCCCGAGATACGCAGTATTTT.

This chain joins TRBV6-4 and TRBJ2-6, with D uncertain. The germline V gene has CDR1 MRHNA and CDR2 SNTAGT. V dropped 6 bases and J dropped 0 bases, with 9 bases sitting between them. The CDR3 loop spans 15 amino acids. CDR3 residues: CASSEDLSGANVLTF. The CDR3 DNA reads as TGTGCCAGCAGCGAAGATCTCTCTGGGGCCAACGTCCTGACTTTC.

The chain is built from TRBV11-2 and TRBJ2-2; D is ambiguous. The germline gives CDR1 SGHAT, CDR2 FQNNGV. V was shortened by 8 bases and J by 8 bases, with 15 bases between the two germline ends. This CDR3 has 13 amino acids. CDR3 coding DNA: TGTGCCAGCGGCCCCCAAGCAACAGGGGAGCTGTTTTTT. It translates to CASGPQATGELFF.

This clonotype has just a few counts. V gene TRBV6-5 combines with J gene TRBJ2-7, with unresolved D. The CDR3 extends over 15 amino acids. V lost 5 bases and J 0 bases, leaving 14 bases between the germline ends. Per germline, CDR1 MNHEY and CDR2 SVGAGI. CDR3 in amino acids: CASSRHSDSSYEQYF. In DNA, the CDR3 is TGTGCCAGCAGTCGGCACAGCGATAGCTCCTACGAGCAGTACTTC.

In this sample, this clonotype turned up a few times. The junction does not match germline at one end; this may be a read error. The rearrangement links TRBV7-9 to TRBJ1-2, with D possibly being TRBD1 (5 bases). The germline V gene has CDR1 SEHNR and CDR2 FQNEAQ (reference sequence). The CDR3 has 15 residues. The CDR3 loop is CASSLAGGANYGYTF. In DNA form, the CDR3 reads TGTGCCAGCAGCCTAGCCGGGGGAGCGAACTATGGCTACACCTTC.

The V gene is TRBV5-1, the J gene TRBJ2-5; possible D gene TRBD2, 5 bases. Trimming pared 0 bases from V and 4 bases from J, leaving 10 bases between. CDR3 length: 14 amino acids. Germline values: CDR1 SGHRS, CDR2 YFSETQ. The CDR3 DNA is TGCGCCAGCAGCTTGGAACTAGGAAGAGAGACCCAGTACTTC. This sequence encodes CASSLELGRETQYF.

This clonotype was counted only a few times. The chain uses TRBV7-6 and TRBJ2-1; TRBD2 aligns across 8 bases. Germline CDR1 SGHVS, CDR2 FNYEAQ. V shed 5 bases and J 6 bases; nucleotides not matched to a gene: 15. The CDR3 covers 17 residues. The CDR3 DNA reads TGTGCCAGCAGCCCTCCCCGGAGAGCGGGAGTGAGCAATGAGCAGTTCTTC. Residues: CASSPPRRAGVSNEQFF.